This T cell receptor beta chain stems from a study of blood T cell repertoires in COVID-19. CDR1 and CDR2 (germline): SGHTA, FQGNSA. The V end lost 5 bases, the J end lost 1 base, and 14 bases lay between the germline ends. The CDR3 has 15 amino acids. In the authors' workflow: Reference gene primers were amplified, and this amplification served to estimate nucleated cell counts. Here immunoSEQ multiplex PCR was the method, and the copy in TCRdb shows in-frame clones only, minus some. The DNA gave D and trimming, while V, J and clone size come from that table. The profile covers under 200,000 clones, with about 80% appearing a single time and 6.5% taken by the ten largest.

The specimen was peripheral blood. This TCR was recovered from a man aged 65 to 79 with active or convalescent COVID-19. V gene TRBV7-2 combines with J gene TRBJ1-2; TRBD1 is a possible D gene (5 bases). The CDR3 DNA is TGTGCCAGCAGCGATAGGGTAGGGGATAACTATGGCTACACCTTC. Protein product: CASSDRVGDNYGYTF.